These 32 T cell receptor beta chains were all obtained from the same sample, sequenced in a study of glioma-infiltrating T cells after dendritic cell vaccination. Sequencing was performed with immunoSEQ multiplex PCR; in TCRdb, only in-frame clones are kept and a portion is missing. The table includes about 76,000 clones, around 90% detected once. Time point noted: after dendritic cell vaccination, including at tumor progression/relapse. The starting material was blood, obtained after dendritic cell vaccination. The receptors were sampled from a human donor with glioblastoma.

This CDR3 is CASSIGGQGPTGGGELFF. The CDR3 nucleotides are TGTGCCAGTAGTATAGGAGGACAGGGGCCAACAGGTGGCGGGGAGCTGTTTTTT. This rearrangement joins TRBV19 to TRBJ2-2, with 9 positions matching TRBD1. Unmatched junction bases numbered 13, after V lost 1 base and J lost 7 bases. CDR1 LNHDA and CDR2 SQIVND come from the germline V gene (reference sequence). The CDR3 totals 18 residues.

V is TRBV18 and J is TRBJ1-1; 7 bases agree with TRBD1. The CDR3 contains 13 residues. The germline V gene encodes CDR1 KGHSH and CDR2 LQKENI. The junction had 4 bases not matched to a gene; V was cut back by 3 bases and J by 6 bases. CDR3 in amino acids: CASSPPGTAEAFF. CDR3 nucleotide sequence: TGTGCCAGCTCACCTCCCGGGACAGCTGAAGCTTTCTTT. Using reference TRBV18 and TRBJ1-1 for the parts outside the CDR3, the full variable domain is NAGVMQNPRHLVRRRGQEARLRCSPMKGHSHVYWYRQLPEEGLKFMVYLQKENIIDESGMPKERFSAEFPKEGPSILRIQQVVRGDSAAYFCASSPPGTAEAFFGQGTRLTVV.

The chain employs TRBV9 and TRBJ1-3; no definite D call. The germline CDR1 and CDR2 sequences are SGDLS and YYNGEE. This CDR3 is built from 14 residues. Trimming took off 3 bases at V and 0 bases at J, with 7 bases between the two ends. CDR3: CASSAGNSGNTIYF. CDR3 sequence (DNA): TGTGCCAGCAGCGCAGGAAACTCTGGAAACACCATATATTTT.

The chain has TRBV9 and TRBJ2-7; 7 positions match TRBD2. Germline assignment: CDR1 SGDLS and CDR2 YYNGEE. The CDR3 is 16 amino acids. J was trimmed by 2 bases and V by 4 bases; bases with no gene match: 12. In nucleotides, the CDR3 is TGTGCCAGCAGCTTATTGGCTTCCAGCGGGACCTACGAGCAGTACTTC. It is translated as CASSLLASSGTYEQYF.

This chain links TRBV4-2 with TRBJ2-1; 9 bases align to TRBD1. Germline CDR1 is LGHNA and CDR2 is YNFKEQ. CDR3 length: 16 amino acids. V was clipped by 0 bases and J by 1 base; unmatched bases: 1. CDR3 residues: CASSQETGGSYNEQFF. For the CDR3, the DNA is TGTGCCAGCAGCCAAGAGACAGGGGGATCCTACAATGAGCAGTTCTTC.

The CDR3 region is CASSVGSGTNYGYTF. CDR3 bases: TGTGCCAGCAGCGTAGGGTCAGGAACTAACTATGGCTACACCTTC. This sequence joins TRBV9 and TRBJ1-2; unclear D gene. CDR1 is SGDLS, CDR2 YYNGEE, per germline. Trimming took 0 bases from V and 0 from J, leaving 9 bases between them. The CDR3 spans 15 residues. The whole variable domain, filled in from reference TRBV9 and TRBJ1-2, reads DSGVTQTPKHLITATGQRVTLRCSPRSGDLSVYWYQQSLDQGLQFLIQYYNGEERAKGNILERFSAQQFPDLHSELNLSSLELGDSALYFCASSVGSGTNYGYTFGSGTRLTVV.

The rearrangement links TRBV2 to TRBJ2-7; tentative D call: TRBD1 (5 bases). V lost 3 bases to trimming and J lost 1 base, with 10 bases between them. The CDR3 contains 14 residues. Germline V gene data show CDR1 as SNHLY and CDR2 as FYNNEI. CDR3 bases: TGTGCCAGCAGTGATCAGGGCAGTTCCTACGAGCAGTACTTC. It yields the protein CASSDQGSSYEQYF.

The rearrangement joins TRBV5-1 to TRBJ2-2, with D possibly TRBD2 on 6 matching bases. This CDR3 contains 15 residues. V lost 4 bases and J lost 1, with 11 bases in between. In germline, CDR1 is SGHRS, CDR2 YFSETQ. CDR3 amino acids: CASSLIAVNTGELFF. The CDR3 bases are TGCGCCAGCAGCCTCATAGCGGTGAACACCGGGGAGCTGTTTTTT.

The rearrangement links TRBV7-7 to TRBJ1-6; D is perhaps TRBD1 (5 bases). V lost 1 base and J 11 bases, leaving 9 bases between the germline ends. The CDR3 loop spans 13 amino acids. Germline-derived CDR1 and CDR2 are SSHAT and FNYEAQ (reference sequence). CDR3 coding DNA: TGTGCCAGCAGCTTAGTTCAGGGTACACCCCTCCACTTT. This translates into CASSLVQGTPLHF.

This chain's CDR3 is CAWKREVNTEAFF. In DNA, the CDR3 is TGTGCCTGGAAGCGGGAGGTGAACACTGAAGCTTTCTTT. The chain joins TRBV30 to TRBJ1-1; no reliable D call. V lost 4 bases and J 0 bases, leaving 9 bases between the germline ends. This CDR3 is built from 13 residues. Per the germline V gene, CDR1 is GTSNPN and CDR2 is SVGIG (reference sequence).

The chain combines TRBV19 with TRBJ1-1; weak D call: TRBD1 (6 bases). The CDR3 runs 14 residues. The germline CDR1 and CDR2 sequences are LNHDA and SQIVND (reference sequence). Trimming pared 3 bases from V and 1 base from J, leaving 9 bases between. The CDR3 nucleotides read TGTGCCAGTAGTATCAGACAGGCGAACACTGAAGCTTTCTTT. Protein: CASSIRQANTEAFF.

The V and J genes are TRBV7-9 and TRBJ2-7; 9 nucleotides line up with TRBD2. The J segment lost 3 bases and the V segment lost 6 bases, leaving 3 bases of the junction unmatched. The CDR3 is 13 residues long. Germline assignment: CDR1 SEHNR and CDR2 FQNEAQ (reference sequence). The CDR3 DNA reads TGTGCCAGCAGTATTAGCGGGAGCTACGAGCAGTACTTC. Amino acids: CASSISGSYEQYF.

The count of this clone is one. The chain links TRBV10-3 to TRBJ2-3; tentatively, D is TRBD1 (6 bases). V dropped 6 bases and J dropped 4 bases, with 17 bases sitting between them. Germline loops: CDR1 ENHRY, CDR2 SYGVKD. This CDR3 is built from 15 residues. The CDR3 DNA follows: TGTGCCATCAGGGACAGCCTTAAACCCTCAGATACGCAGTATTTT. It translates to CAIRDSLKPSDTQYF.

The chain recombines TRBV5-4 with TRBJ2-1; 8 bases fit TRBD1. V trimming: 5 bases; J trimming: 0 bases; junction bases outside the gene matches: 4. Germline V CDR1 and CDR2: SGHNT, YYREEE (reference sequence). This CDR3 spans 15 amino acids. The CDR3 protein is CASRTQGGSYNEQFF. The CDR3 DNA follows: TGTGCCAGCAGAACACAGGGGGGCTCCTACAATGAGCAGTTCTTC.

Written as DNA, the CDR3 is TGTGCCAGTAGTATCGGTTCGCGGCAGGATACGCAGTATTTT. This sequence encodes CASSIGSRQDTQYF. J is TRBJ2-3 and V is TRBV19; D is undetermined. Between the trimmed V and J ends, which lost 3 bases and 6 bases, there was a span of 13 bases. The CDR3 is 14 amino acids. Germline CDR1 and CDR2: LNHDA and SQIVND (reference sequence).

The rearrangement joins TRBV29-1 to TRBJ2-5; D is unresolved. V was pared by 6 bases and J by 0 bases, with 8 bases between. The CDR3 contains 12 residues. Germline loops: CDR1 SQVTM, CDR2 ANQGSEA. CDR3 sequence: CSVPIYQETQYF. In DNA form, the CDR3 reads TGCAGCGTGCCTATTTACCAAGAGACCCAGTACTTC.

DNA of the CDR3: TGTGCTGAGGAAGACAGCGGGAGTCTCGAGCAGTACTTC. Residues: CAEEDSGSLEQYF. The gene calls are TRBV7-2 and TRBJ2-7; 8 bases are a match to TRBD2. Germline loops: CDR1 SGHTA, CDR2 FQGNSA. The CDR3 extends over 13 amino acids.

The chain has TRBV19 and TRBJ2-7; possible D gene TRBD1, 5 bases. The CDR3 length is 13 residues. Germline CDR1 LNHDA, CDR2 SQIVND (reference sequence). Trimming stripped 8 bases from V and 1 base from J, with 12 bases between. The CDR3 sequence: CASSRDRSYEQYF. DNA for the CDR3: TGTGCCAGTTCCAGAGACAGATCCTACGAGCAGTACTTC.

This chain links TRBV5-1 with TRBJ1-1; 7 bases are shared with TRBD1. Germline assignment: CDR1 SGHRS and CDR2 YFSETQ. Trimming took 6 bases from V and 5 from J; bases not matched to a gene: 16. The CDR3 extends over 16 amino acids. CDR3 DNA: TGCGCCAGCAATCGACAGGGAAGGGACTCCGGGACTGAAGCTTTCTTT. It yields the protein CASNRQGRDSGTEAFF.

Here the CDR3 reads CASSLPEMNTEAFF. CDR3 nucleotides: TGTGCCAGCAGCTTACCGGAGATGAACACTGAAGCTTTCTTT. This chain uses TRBV7-2 with TRBJ1-1; D gene unclear. Germline loops: CDR1 SGHTA, CDR2 FQGNSA. This CDR3 comprises 14 residues. Trimming cost V 2 bases and J 0 bases, with 7 bases left between them.

This clone appeared once. V gene TRBV6-5 combines with J gene TRBJ2-7, with D perhaps TRBD2 (5 bases). In germline, CDR1 is MNHEY, CDR2 SVGAGI. V lost 3 bases, J lost 2 bases, and 8 bases lay in between. The CDR3 covers 13 residues. The CDR3 loop is CASSYGLPYEQYF. Here the CDR3 DNA reads TGTGCCAGCAGTTATGGACTGCCCTACGAGCAGTACTTC.

This chain links TRBV6-5 with TRBJ2-7; 8 positions agree with TRBD1. V gave up 6 bases and J gave up 6 bases; unmatched junction bases: 4. Germline assignment: CDR1 MNHEY and CDR2 SVGAGI. The CDR3 is 12 residues long. DNA for the CDR3: TGTGCCAGCAGCTCGACAGGGGCCGAGCAGTACTTC. Protein: CASSSTGAEQYF.

The CDR3 DNA reads TGTGCCAGCAGTCCGATAGCGGGAAGGTATACGCAGTATTTT. Encoded protein: CASSPIAGRYTQYF. The chain carries TRBV27 and TRBJ2-3; 8 bases agree with TRBD2. This CDR3 has 14 amino acids. The ends lost 5 bases at V and 7 bases at J; junction bases unmatched: 8. Germline CDR1 is MNHEY and CDR2 is SMNVEV (reference sequence).

This clone was detected only a few times. This sequence joins TRBV18 and TRBJ2-5; perhaps TRBD1 as D (5 bases). TRBJ2-7 explains the end of the DNA better; the J call may be wrong. The CDR3 has 14 amino acids. Germline assignment: CDR1 KGHSH and CDR2 LQKENI. DNA of the CDR3: TGTGCCAGCTCCTCTTTAGGGGTGGGCTACGAGCAGTACTTC. As protein: CASSSLGVGYEQYF.

V usage is TRBV11-2 and J usage is TRBJ1-1; D perhaps matches TRBD1 (5 bases). Germline V CDR1 and CDR2: SGHAT, FQNNGV. V lost 3 bases and J lost 3, with 5 bases in between. The CDR3 covers 12 residues. In DNA, the CDR3 is TGTGCCAGCAGCTTGACAGACACTGAAGCTTTCTTT. As protein: CASSLTDTEAFF. Based on the CDR3 plus reference TRBV11-2 and TRBJ1-1, the full variable domain is EAGVAQSPRYKIIEKRQSVAFWCNPISGHATLYWYQQILGQGPKLLIQFQNNGVVDDSQLPKDRFSAERLKGVDSTLKIQPAKLEDSAVYLCASSLTDTEAFFGQGTRLTVV.

The V call is TRBV5-6, the J call TRBJ2-3; TRBD2 aligns across 8 bases. This CDR3 is 16 amino acids long. CDR1 is SGHDT, CDR2 YYEEEE, per germline. The V gene end was trimmed by 1 base and the J gene end by 2 bases; junction bases not matched to a gene: 6. The CDR3 here is CASSLWLAGSTDTQYF. The CDR3 DNA reads TGTGCCAGCAGCTTGTGGTTAGCGGGGTCCACAGATACGCAGTATTTT.

For the CDR3, the DNA is TGTGCCAGTAGCTCAGGGGACGGAATCGGGAATTCACCCCTCCACTTT. Residues: CASSSGDGIGNSPLHF. The chain combines TRBV19 with TRBJ1-6, with D possibly TRBD1 on 6 matching bases. This CDR3 spans 16 amino acids. The V gene's germline CDR1 is LNHDA and CDR2 SQIVND (reference sequence). The V end was cut by 6 bases, the J end by 7 bases, with 19 bases between.

The V gene is TRBV29-1, the J gene TRBJ2-5, with D possibly TRBD1 on 6 matching bases. The J call is uncertain, as TRBJ2-7 better fits the DNA end. Germline V gene sequence: CDR1 SQVTM, CDR2 ANQGSEA. CDR3 size: 13 residues. The chain's CDR3 is CSVVSSTGYEQYF. CDR3 sequence (DNA): TGCAGCGTTGTCTCCTCTACAGGGTACGAGCAGTACTTC.

The V and J genes are TRBV6-1 and TRBJ1-4; a weak D match, TRBD1 (5 bases). V dropped 1 base and J dropped 8 bases, with 23 bases sitting between them. The CDR3 consists of 18 residues. Germline V gives CDR1 MNHNS, CDR2 SASEGT. CDR3 loop: CASSEVAGRRSLNEKLFF. The CDR3 DNA reads as TGTGCCAGCAGTGAAGTGGCGGGACGGAGGAGCCTTAACGAAAAACTGTTTTTT.

V and J are TRBV19 and TRBJ1-1, with no clear D. V was pared by 3 bases and J by 5 bases, with 10 bases between. The CDR3 is 13 amino acids. CDR1 is LNHDA and CDR2 is SQIVND in the germline V gene (reference sequence). The CDR3 DNA reads as TGTGCCAGTAGTATCACCTCTGAGACTGAAGCTTTCTTT. This translates into CASSITSETEAFF.

The chain links TRBV6-5 to TRBJ1-2, with D unresolved. Trimming stripped 10 bases from V and 0 bases from J, with 18 bases between. Germline CDR1 MNHEY, CDR2 SVGAGI. The CDR3 totals 15 residues. DNA for the CDR3: TGTGCCACCCACGAGAGAGGAACTACTAACTATGGCTACACCTTC. This gives the protein CATHERGTTNYGYTF.

The J gene is TRBJ2-4, the V gene TRBV19; unclear D gene. CDR3 size: 16 residues. Trimming left V 1 base short and J 2 bases short, with 12 bases between. Germline V CDR1 and CDR2: LNHDA, SQIVND (reference sequence). This chain's CDR3 is CASSIVDKQTKNIQYF. CDR3 nucleotide sequence: TGTGCCAGTAGTATAGTCGACAAGCAAACCAAAAACATTCAGTACTTC.